This T cell receptor beta chain was profiled in a study of beta chain features in type 1 diabetes. Study details: Summed over all samples, the examined sorted cells came to fewer than 120,000,000.

Isolated RNA was reverse transcribed in full, so expressed TCRB transcripts were sequenced. Sequencing was performed with immunoSEQ multiplex PCR; in TCRdb, only in-frame clones are kept and a portion is missing. The sample has 200,000 to 250,000 clones; about a tenth are singletons. This clone was observed at least ten times. Antigen specificity is unknown. Study-wide findings and caveats: VDJ junctions sequenced from type 1 diabetes patients showed fewer insertions and more deletions. The cDNA sequencing approach could over-represent high-TCR-expressing cells.

V dropped 5 bases and J dropped 6 bases, with 14 bases sitting between them. The CDR3 loop spans 14 amino acids. The germline V gene encodes CDR1 SEHNR and CDR2 FQNEAQ (reference sequence). Each donor gave one heparinised blood draw averaging about 120 mL. Sequencing input: central memory CD4+ T cells from blood. The receptor's source is a man younger than 35 in good health. This sequence joins TRBV7-9 and TRBJ2-1; no definite D call. Here the CDR3 DNA reads TGTGCCAGCAGCACTCAGACCCCTTCCAATGAGCAGTTCTTC. This translates into CASSTQTPSNEQFF.